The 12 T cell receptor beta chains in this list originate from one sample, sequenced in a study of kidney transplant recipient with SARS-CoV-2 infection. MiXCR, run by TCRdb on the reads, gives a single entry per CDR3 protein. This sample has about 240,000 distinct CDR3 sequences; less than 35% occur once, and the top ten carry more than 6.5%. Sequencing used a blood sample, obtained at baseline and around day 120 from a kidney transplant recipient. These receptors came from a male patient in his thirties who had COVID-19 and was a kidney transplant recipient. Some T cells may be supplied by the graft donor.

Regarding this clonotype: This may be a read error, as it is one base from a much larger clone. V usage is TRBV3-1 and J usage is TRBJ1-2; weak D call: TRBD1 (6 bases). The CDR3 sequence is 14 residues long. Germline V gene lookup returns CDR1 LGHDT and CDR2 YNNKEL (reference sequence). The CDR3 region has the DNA TGTGCCAGCACGGGGGGGGCTATCAGGGGAGGCTGCACCTTC. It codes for CASTGGAIRGGCTF.

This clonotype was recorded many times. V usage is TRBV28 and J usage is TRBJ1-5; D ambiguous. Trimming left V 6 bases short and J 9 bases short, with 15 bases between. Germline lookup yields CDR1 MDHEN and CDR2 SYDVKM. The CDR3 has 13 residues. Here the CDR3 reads CASRERRDWPQHF. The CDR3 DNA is TGTGCCAGCAGGGAGAGGAGGGATTGGCCCCAGCATTTT.

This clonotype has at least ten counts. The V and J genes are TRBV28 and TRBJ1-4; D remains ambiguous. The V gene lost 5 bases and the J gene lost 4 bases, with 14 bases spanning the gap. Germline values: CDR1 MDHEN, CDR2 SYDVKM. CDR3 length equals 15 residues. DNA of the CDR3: TGTGCCAGCAGTCACTCGGGTTGGGGTAATGAAAAACTGTTTTTT. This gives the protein CASSHSGWGNEKLFF.

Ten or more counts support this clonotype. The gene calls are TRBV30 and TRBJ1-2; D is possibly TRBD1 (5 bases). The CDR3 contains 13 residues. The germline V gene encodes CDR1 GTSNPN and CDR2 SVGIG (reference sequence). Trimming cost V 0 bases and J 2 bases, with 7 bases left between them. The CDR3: CAWSVQANYGYTF. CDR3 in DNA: TGTGCCTGGAGTGTACAGGCCAACTATGGCTACACCTTC.

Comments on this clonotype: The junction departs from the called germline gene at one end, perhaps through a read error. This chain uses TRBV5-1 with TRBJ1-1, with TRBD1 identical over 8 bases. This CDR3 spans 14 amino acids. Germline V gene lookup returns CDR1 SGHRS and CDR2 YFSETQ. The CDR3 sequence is CTSSARQGMTEAFF. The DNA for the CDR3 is TGCACCAGCAGCGCCCGACAGGGGATGACTGAAGCTTTCTTT. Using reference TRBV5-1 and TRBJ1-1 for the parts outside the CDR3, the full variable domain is KAGVTQTPRYLIKTRGQQVTLSCSPISGHRSVSWYQQTPGQGLQFLFEYFSETQRNKGNFPGRFSGRQFSNSRSEMNVSTLELGDSALYLCTSSARQGMTEAFFGQGTRLTVV.

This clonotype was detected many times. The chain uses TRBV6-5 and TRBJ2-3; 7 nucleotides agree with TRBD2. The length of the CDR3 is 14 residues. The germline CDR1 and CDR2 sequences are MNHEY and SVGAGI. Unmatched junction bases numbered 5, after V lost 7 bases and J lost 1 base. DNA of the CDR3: TGTGCCAGCACCCGGGGGGAAGGCACAGATACGCAGTATTTT. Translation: CASTRGEGTDTQYF.

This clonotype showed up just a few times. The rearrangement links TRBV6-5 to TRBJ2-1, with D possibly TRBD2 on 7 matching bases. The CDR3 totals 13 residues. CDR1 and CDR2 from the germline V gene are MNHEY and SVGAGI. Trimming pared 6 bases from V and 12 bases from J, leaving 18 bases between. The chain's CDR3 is CASSSEGGSGQFF. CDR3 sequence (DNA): TGTGCCAGCAGCTCTGAGGGGGGGTCGGGGCAGTTCTTC.

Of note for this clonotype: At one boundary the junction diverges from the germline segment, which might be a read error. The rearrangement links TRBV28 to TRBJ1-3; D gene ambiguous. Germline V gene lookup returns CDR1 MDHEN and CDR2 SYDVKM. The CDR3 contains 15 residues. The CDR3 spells CASADPPTSGNAIYF. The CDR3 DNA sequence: TGTGCCAGCGCCGACCCGCCGACCTCTGGAAACGCCATATATTTT.

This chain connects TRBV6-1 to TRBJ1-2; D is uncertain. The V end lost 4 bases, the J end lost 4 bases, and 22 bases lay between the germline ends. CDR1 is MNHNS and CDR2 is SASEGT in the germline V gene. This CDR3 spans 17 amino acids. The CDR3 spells CASSVGPECRKTYGYTF. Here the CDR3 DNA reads TGTGCCAGCAGTGTCGGGCCGGAATGTAGAAAGACCTATGGCTACACCTTC.

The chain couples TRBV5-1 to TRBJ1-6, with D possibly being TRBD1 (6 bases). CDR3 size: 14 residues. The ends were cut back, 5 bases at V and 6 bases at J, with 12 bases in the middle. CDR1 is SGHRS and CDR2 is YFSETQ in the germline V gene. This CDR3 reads CASRGGPGNSPLHF. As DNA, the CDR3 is TGCGCCAGCAGGGGGGGGCCTGGTAATTCACCCCTCCACTTT.

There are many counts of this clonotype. In nucleotides, the CDR3 is TGTGCCATTCGCGGTAGCGGGAGGGACAATGAGCAGTTCTTC. Residues: CAIRGSGRDNEQFF. The chain joins TRBV10-3 to TRBJ2-1; 11 bases line up with TRBD2. The V gene end was trimmed by 9 bases and the J gene end by 5 bases; junction bases not matched to a gene: 6. The CDR3 is made up of 14 amino acids. CDR1 is ENHRY, CDR2 SYGVKD, per germline.

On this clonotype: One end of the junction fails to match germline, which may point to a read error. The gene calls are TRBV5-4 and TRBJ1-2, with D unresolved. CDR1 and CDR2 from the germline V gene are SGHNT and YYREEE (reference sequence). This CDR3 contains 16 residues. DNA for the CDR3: TGTGCCAGCAATATGAGCGTACCAGGAAAGACCTATAGCTACACCTTC. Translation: CASNMSVPGKTYSYTF. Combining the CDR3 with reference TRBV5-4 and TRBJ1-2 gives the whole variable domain ETGVTQSPTHLIKTRGQQVTLRCSSQSGHNTVSWYQQALGQGPQFIFQYYREEENGRGNFPPRFSGLQFPNYSSELNVNALELDDSALYLCASNMSVPGKTYSYTFGSGTRLTVV.